This T cell receptor beta chain was retrieved from a study of blood T cells in healthy people across ages. A J-beta primer mix and a sample-barcoded 5' primer were used in a second PCR of roughly 6 to 12 cycles. TCRdb itself ran the 5' RACE reads through MiXCR, one entry per CDR3 protein. The data contain about 1.4 million distinct CDR3 sequences, 59% of them singletons. The CDR3 covers 15 residues. J gave up 6 bases and V 2 bases, and 10 bases lay outside the gene matches. The germline V gene encodes CDR1 SNHLY and CDR2 FYNNEI. This chain joins TRBV2 and TRBJ2-7, with 7 nucleotides matching TRBD1. The sequenced material came from blood. The source is a man younger than 35 in good health. CDR3 in amino acids: CASSESRTGVGEQYF. Written as DNA, the CDR3 is TGTGCCAGCAGTGAAAGCCGAACAGGGGTAGGCGAGCAGTACTTC.